This note documents a single T cell receptor (beta chain) sequence. Trimming at V came to 5 bases and at J to 1 base, leaving 6 bases not matched to a gene. The CDR3 is 15 amino acids. Germline CDR1 LNHDA, CDR2 SQIVND (reference sequence). The sample originates from a study of early T cells in non-severe SARS-CoV-2 infection. TCRdb fed the 5' RACE reads into MiXCR, producing one record per CDR3 protein. Of about 38,000 distinct CDR3 sequences in the sample, 5.5% to 8% were seen once. The specimen was whole blood, collected at baseline. The sequence came from an adult who was a healthcare worker with PCR-confirmed SARS-CoV-2 infection or an uninfected control (not recorded which). This sequence joins TRBV19 and TRBJ2-5, with 8 nucleotides matching TRBD1. The CDR3 coding sequence is TGTGCCAGTAGTTCTCCCGGGACAGGCCAAGAGACCCAGTACTTC. This codes for CASSSPGTGQETQYF.